This T cell receptor (beta chain) was sequenced for a study of shared clonotypes between healthy human individuals. Here immunoSEQ multiplex PCR was the method, and the copy in TCRdb shows in-frame clones only, minus some. The sample lists approximately 1,000,000 clones; around 78% were seen once. Germline V gene lookup returns CDR1 ENHRY and CDR2 SYGVKD. Trimming cost V 10 bases and J 5 bases, with 18 bases left between them. CDR3 length: 13 residues. The sample was memory CD4+ T cells from PBMCs. Subset reported: CD45RA-negative fraction. The gene calls are TRBV10-3 and TRBJ2-7; maybe TRBD1 (5 bases). The sequence was collected from a man between 18 and 29 years old in good health. Some clones in this sample may be carry-over from other donors' samples. CDR3 bases: TGTGCCACCAACAGCGCAGGGATAAACGAGCAGTACTTC. It specifies CATNSAGINEQYF.